This TCR beta chain comes out of a study of cytomegalovirus exposure and HLA in healthy donors. Study-wide results and limits: It was 150 to 200 TCR beta chains that were listed as cytomegalovirus-associated.

Trimming took 1 base from V and 1 from J; bases not matched to a gene: 4. Germline CDR1 is KGHSH and CDR2 is LQKENI. This CDR3 spans 16 amino acids. Turning to this clone: What it binds is unknown.

Measured with immunoSEQ multiplex PCR; TCRdb has only the in-frame clones, and not every one. In the table there are roughly 310,000 clones, around 90% of which are singletons. This chain connects TRBV18 to TRBJ1-1; 9 positions agree with TRBD1. This receptor was taken from a man aged 30-40 years in good health and CMV-seronegative. Source material: PBMCs. The CDR3 region has the DNA TGTGCCAGCTCACCACGAACAGGGGGCCAGAACACTGAAGCTTTCTTT. It encodes CASSPRTGGQNTEAFF.